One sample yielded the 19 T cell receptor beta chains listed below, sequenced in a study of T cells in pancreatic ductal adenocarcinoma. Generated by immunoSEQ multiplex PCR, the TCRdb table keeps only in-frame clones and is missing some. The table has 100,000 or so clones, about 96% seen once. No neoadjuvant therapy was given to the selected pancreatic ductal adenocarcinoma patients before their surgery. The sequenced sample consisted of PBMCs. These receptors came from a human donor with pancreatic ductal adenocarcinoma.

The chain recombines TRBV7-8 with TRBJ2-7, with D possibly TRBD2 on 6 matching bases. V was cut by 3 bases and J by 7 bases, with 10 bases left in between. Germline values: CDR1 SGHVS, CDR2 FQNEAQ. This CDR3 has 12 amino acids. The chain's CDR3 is CASSFSRGEQYF. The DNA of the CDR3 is TGTGCCAGCAGCTTCTCCCGGGGGGAGCAGTACTTC. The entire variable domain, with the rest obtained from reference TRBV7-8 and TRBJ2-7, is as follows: GAGVSQSPRYKVAKRGQDVALRCDPISGHVSLFWYQQALGQGPEFLTYFQNEAQLDKSGLPSDRFFAERPEGSVSTLKIQRTQQEDSAVYLCASSFSRGEQYFGPGTRLTVT.

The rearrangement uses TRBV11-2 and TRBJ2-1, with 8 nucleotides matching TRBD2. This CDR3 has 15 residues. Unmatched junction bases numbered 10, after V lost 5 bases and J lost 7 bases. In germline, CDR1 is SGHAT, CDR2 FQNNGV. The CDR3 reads CASSRGPGGRNEQFF. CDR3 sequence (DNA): TGTGCCAGCAGCCGCGGGCCGGGAGGGAGGAATGAGCAGTTCTTC.

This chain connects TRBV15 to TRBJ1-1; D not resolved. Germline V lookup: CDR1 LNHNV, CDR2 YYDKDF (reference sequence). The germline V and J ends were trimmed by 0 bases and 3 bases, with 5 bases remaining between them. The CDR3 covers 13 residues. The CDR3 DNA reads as TGTGCCACCAGCAGAGATGCGTACACTGAAGCTTTCTTT. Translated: CATSRDAYTEAFF.

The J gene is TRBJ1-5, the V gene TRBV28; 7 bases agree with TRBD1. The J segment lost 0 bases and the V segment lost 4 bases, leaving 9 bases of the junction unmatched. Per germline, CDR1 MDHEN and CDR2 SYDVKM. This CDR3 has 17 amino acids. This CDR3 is CASSSFGTVFSNQPQHF. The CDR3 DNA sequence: TGTGCCAGCAGTTCCTTCGGGACAGTTTTTAGCAATCAGCCCCAGCATTTT.

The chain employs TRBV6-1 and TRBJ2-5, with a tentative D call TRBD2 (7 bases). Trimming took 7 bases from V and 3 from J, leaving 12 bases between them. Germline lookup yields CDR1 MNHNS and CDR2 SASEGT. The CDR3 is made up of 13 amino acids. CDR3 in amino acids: CASKGGGEETQYF. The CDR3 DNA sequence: TGTGCCAGCAAAGGGGGAGGGGAAGAGACCCAGTACTTC.

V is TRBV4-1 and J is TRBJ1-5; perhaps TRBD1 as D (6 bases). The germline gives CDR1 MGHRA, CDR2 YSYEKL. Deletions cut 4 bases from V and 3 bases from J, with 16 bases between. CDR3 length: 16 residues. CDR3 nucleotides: TGCGCCAGCAGCCTGAGTACGGACAGCCCCAATCAGCCCCAGCATTTT. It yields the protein CASSLSTDSPNQPQHF.

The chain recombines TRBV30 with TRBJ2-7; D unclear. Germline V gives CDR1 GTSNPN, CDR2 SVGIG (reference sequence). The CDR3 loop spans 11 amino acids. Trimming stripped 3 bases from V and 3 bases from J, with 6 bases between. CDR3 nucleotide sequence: TGTGCCTGGAGAAGAGTCTACGAGCAGTACTTC. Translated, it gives CAWRRVYEQYF.

The CDR3 DNA reads TGTGCCAGCAGTGTAAGGGCAGGGAGCAATCAGCCCCAGCATTTT. Its translation: CASSVRAGSNQPQHF. The rearrangement links TRBV2 to TRBJ1-5, with D possibly matching TRBD1 (5 bases). The CDR3 spans 15 residues. Germline V CDR1 and CDR2: SNHLY, FYNNEI. V was cut by 4 bases and J by 1 base, with 11 bases left in between.

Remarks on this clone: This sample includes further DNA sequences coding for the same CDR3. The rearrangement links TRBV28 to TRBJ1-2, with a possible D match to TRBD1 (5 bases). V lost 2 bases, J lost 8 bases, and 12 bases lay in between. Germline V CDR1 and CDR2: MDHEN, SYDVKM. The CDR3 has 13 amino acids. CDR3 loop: CASSLEAGRGYTF. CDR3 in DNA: TGTGCCAGCAGTTTAGAGGCGGGACGGGGCTACACCTTC.

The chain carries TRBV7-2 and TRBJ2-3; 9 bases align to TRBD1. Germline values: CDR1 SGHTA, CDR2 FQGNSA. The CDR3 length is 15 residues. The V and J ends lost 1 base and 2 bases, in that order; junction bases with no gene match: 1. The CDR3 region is CASSLGTGVTDTQYF. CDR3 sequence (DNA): TGTGCCAGCAGCTTAGGGACAGGGGTCACAGATACGCAGTATTTT.

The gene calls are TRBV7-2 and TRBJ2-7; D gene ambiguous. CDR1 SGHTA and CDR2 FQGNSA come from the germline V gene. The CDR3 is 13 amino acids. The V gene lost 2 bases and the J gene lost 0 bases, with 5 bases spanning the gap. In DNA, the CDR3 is TGTGCCAGCAGCTTACCCCACTCCTACGAGCAGTACTTC. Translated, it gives CASSLPHSYEQYF.

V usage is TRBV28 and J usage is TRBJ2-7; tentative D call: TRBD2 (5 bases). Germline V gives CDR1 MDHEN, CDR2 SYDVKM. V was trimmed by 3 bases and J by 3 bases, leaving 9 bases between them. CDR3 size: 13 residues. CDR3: CASSLEDVYEQYF. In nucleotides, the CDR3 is TGTGCCAGCAGTTTGGAGGACGTCTACGAGCAGTACTTC.

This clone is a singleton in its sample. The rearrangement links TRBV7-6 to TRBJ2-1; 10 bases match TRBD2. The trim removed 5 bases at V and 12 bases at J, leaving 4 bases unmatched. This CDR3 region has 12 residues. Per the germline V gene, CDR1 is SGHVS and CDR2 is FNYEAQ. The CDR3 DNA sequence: TGTGCCAGCAGCCCCTTAGCGGGAGGGCAGTTCTTC. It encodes CASSPLAGGQFF.

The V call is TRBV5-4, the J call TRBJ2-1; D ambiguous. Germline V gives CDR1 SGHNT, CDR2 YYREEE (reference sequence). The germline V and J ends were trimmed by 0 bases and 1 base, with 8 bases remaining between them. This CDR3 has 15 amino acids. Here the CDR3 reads CASSLGLLSYNEQFF. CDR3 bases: TGTGCCAGCAGCTTGGGGCTGTTATCCTACAATGAGCAGTTCTTC. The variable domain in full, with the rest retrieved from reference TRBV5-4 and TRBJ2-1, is ETGVTQSPTHLIKTRGQQVTLRCSSQSGHNTVSWYQQALGQGPQFIFQYYREEENGRGNFPPRFSGLQFPNYSSELNVNALELDDSALYLCASSLGLLSYNEQFFGPGTRLTVL.

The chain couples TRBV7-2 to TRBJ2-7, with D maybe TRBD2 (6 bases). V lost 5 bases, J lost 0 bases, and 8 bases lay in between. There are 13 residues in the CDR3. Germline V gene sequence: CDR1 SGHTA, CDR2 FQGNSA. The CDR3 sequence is CASSGRPSYEQYF. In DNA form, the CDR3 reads TGTGCCAGCAGCGGGAGGCCCTCCTACGAGCAGTACTTC. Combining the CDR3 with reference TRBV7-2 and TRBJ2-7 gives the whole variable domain GAGVSQSPSNKVTEKGKDVELRCDPISGHTALYWYRQSLGQGLEFLIYFQGNSAPDKSGLPSDRFSAERTGGSVSTLTIQRTQQEDSAVYLCASSGRPSYEQYFGPGTRLTVT.

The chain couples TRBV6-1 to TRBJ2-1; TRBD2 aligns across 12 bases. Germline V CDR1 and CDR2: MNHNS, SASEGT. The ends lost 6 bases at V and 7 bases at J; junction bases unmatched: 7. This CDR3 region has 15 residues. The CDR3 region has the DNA TGTGCCAGCAGGAAACTAGCGGGAGGTCAAAATGAGCAGTTCTTC. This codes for CASRKLAGGQNEQFF.

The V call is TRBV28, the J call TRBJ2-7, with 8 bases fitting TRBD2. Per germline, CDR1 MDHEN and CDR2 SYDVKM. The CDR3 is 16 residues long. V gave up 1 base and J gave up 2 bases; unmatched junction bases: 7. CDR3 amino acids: CASSLLGAGDPYEQYF. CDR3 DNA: TGTGCCAGCAGTTTATTAGGAGCGGGAGATCCCTACGAGCAGTACTTC.

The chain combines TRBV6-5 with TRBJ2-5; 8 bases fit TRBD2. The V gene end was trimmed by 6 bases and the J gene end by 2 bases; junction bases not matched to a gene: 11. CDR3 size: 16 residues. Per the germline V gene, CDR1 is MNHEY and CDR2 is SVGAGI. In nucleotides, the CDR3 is TGTGCCAGCAGCTACCTAGCGGGTCCGGGACAAGAGACCCAGTACTTC. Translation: CASSYLAGPGQETQYF.

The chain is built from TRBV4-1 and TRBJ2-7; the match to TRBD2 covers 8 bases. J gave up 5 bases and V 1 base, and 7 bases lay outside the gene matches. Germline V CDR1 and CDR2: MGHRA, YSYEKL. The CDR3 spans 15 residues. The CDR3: CASSQVAGGSDEQYF. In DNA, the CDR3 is TGCGCCAGCAGCCAAGTTGCGGGAGGTTCCGACGAGCAGTACTTC.